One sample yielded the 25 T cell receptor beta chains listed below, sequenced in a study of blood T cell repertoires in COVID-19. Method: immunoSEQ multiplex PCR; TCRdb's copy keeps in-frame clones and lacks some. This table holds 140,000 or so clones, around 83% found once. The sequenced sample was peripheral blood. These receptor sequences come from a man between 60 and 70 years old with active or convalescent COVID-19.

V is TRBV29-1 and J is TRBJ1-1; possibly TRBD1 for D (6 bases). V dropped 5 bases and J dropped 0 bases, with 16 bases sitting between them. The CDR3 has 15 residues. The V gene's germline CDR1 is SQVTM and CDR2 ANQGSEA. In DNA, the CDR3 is TGCAGCGTTTCTTCCATAAGGACAGTGAACACTGAAGCTTTCTTT. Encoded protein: CSVSSIRTVNTEAFF.

Here the CDR3 reads CASSPRTGGSSYNSPLHF. CDR3 DNA sequence: TGTGCCAGCAGCCCAAGAACGGGGGGCTCTTCCTATAATTCACCCCTCCACTTT. This chain links TRBV11-2 with TRBJ1-6, with TRBD1 as a possible D gene (6 bases). Germline V gene sequence: CDR1 SGHAT, CDR2 FQNNGV. Trimming cost V 5 bases and J 1 base, with 18 bases left between them. The CDR3 runs 18 residues.

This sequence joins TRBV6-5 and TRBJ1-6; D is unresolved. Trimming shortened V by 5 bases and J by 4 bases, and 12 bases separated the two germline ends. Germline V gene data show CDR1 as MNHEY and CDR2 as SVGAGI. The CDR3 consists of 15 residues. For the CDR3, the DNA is TGTGCCAGCAGTCCTAGGCTTTTATATAATTCACCCCTCCACTTT. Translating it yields CASSPRLLYNSPLHF.

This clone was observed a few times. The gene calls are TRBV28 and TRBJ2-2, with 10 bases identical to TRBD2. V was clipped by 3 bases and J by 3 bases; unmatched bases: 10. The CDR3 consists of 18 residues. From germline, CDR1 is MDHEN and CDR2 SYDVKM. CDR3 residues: CASSLIGLAGEDTGELFF. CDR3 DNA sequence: TGTGCCAGCAGTTTGATCGGGCTAGCGGGGGAGGACACCGGGGAGCTGTTTTTT. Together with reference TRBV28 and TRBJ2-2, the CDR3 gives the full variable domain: DVKVTQSSRYLVKRTGEKVFLECVQDMDHENMFWYRQDPGLGLRLIYFSYDVKMKEKGDIPEGYSVSREKKERFSLILESASTNQTSMYLCASSLIGLAGEDTGELFFGEGSRLTVL.

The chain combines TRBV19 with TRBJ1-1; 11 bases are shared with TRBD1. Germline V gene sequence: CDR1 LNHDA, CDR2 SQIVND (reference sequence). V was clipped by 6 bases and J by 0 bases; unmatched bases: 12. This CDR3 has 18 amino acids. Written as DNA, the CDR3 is TGTGCCAGTAGCCTCGGGACAGGGGGACCACCCATGAACACTGAAGCTTTCTTT. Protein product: CASSLGTGGPPMNTEAFF.

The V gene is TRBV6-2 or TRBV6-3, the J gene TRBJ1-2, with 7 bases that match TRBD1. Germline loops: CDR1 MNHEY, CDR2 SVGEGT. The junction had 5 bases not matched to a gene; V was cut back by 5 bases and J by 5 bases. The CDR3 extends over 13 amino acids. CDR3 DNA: TGTGCCAGCAGTCTAACGGGACAGTATGGCTACACCTTC. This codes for CASSLTGQYGYTF.

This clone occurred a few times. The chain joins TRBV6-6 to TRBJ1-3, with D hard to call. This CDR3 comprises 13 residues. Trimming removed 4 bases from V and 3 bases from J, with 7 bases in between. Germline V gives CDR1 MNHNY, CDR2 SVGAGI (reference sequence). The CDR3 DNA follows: TGTGCCAGCAGTTCCCTCCTTGGAAACACCATATATTTT. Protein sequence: CASSSLLGNTIYF.

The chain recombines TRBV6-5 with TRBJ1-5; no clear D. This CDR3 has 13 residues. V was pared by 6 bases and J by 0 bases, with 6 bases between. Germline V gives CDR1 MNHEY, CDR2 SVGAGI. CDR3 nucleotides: TGTGCCAGCAGCCGTAGTAGCAATCAGCCCCAGCATTTT. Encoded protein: CASSRSSNQPQHF.

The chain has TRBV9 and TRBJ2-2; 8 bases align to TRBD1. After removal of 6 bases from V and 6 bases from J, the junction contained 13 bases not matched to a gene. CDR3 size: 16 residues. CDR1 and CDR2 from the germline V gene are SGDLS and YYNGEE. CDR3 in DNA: TGTGCCAGCAACTCGGGACAGGTAAAATTCGCCGGGGAGCTGTTTTTT. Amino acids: CASNSGQVKFAGELFF.

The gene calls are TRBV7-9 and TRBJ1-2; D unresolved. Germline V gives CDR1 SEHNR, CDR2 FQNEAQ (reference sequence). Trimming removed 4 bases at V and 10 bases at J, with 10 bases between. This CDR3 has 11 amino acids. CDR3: CASSSDWIYTF. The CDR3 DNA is TGTGCCAGCAGCTCGGACTGGATCTACACCTTC.

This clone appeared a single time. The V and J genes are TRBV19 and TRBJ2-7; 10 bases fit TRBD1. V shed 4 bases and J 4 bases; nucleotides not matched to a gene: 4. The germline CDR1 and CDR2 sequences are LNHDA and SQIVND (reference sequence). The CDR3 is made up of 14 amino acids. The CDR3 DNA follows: TGTGCCAGTAGTAACCGGGACAGGGGTTACGAGCAGTACTTC. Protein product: CASSNRDRGYEQYF.

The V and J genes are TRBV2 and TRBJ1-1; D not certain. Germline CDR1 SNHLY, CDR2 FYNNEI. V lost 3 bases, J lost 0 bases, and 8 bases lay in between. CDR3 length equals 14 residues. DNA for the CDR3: TGTGCCAGCAGTGAGGCCCACGTGAACACTGAAGCTTTCTTT. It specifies CASSEAHVNTEAFF.

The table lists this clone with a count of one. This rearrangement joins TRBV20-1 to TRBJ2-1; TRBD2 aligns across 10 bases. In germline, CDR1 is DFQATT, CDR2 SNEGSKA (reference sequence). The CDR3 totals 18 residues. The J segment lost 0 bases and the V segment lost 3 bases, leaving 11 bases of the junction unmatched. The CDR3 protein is CSASGTGTSDSSYNEQFF. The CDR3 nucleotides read TGCAGTGCTAGTGGCACCGGGACTAGCGACAGCTCCTACAATGAGCAGTTCTTC.

The CDR3 region has the DNA TGTGCCAGTAGGCCTTCCCCAGGGGCAGGATATAATTCACCCCTCCACTTT. Its protein product is CASRPSPGAGYNSPLHF. The J gene is TRBJ1-6, the V gene TRBV19; D perhaps matches TRBD1 (6 bases). Trimming shortened V by 6 bases and J by 4 bases, and 19 bases separated the two germline ends. Per the germline V gene, CDR1 is LNHDA and CDR2 is SQIVND (reference sequence). The CDR3 extends over 17 amino acids.

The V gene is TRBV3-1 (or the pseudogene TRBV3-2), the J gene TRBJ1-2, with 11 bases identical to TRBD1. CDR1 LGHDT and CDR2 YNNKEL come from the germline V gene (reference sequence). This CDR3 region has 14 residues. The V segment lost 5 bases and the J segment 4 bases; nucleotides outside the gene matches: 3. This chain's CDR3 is CASSSGQGGYGYTF. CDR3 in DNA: TGTGCCAGCAGCTCGGGACAGGGGGGCTATGGCTACACCTTC.

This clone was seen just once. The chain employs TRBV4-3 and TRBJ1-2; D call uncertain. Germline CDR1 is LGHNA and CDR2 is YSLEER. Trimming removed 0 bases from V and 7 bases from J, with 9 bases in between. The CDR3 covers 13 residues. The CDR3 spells CASSQEWSGGYTF. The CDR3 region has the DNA TGCGCCAGCAGCCAAGAATGGTCGGGTGGCTACACCTTC.

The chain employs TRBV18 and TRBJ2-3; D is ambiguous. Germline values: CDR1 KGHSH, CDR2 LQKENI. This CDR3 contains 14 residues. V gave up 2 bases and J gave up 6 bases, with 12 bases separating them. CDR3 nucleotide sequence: TGTGCCAGCTCACCAAATGAGTCCAAGGATACGCAGTATTTT. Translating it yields CASSPNESKDTQYF.

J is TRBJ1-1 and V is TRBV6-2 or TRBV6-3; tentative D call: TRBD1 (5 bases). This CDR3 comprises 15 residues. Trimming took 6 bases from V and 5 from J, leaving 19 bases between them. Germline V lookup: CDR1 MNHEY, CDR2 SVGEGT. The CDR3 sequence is CASSPLGASGTEAFF. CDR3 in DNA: TGTGCCAGCAGCCCTTTAGGGGCCAGCGGGACTGAAGCTTTCTTT.

CDR3 nucleotides: TGTGCCAGCAGCGACCCCAGGGAGGGAGGTAATCAGCCCCAGCATTTT. This sequence encodes CASSDPREGGNQPQHF. V is TRBV7-8 and J is TRBJ1-5; D might be TRBD1 (5 bases). Germline CDR1 is SGHVS and CDR2 is FQNEAQ. The CDR3 has 16 residues. Trimming took 5 bases from V and 4 from J, leaving 18 bases between them.

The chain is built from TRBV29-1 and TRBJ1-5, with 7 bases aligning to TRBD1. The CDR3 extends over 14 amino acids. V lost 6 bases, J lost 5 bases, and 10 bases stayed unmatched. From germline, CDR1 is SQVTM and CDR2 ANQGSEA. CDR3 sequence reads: CSVLFDRVDQPQHF. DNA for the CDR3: TGCAGCGTCCTCTTCGACAGGGTGGATCAGCCCCAGCATTTT.

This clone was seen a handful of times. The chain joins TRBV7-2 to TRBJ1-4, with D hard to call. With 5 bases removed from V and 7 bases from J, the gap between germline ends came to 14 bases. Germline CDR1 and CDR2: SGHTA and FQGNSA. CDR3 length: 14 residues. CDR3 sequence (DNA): TGTGCCAGCAGCCCCTTCGGGGTTTTTGAAAAACTGTTTTTT. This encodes CASSPFGVFEKLFF.

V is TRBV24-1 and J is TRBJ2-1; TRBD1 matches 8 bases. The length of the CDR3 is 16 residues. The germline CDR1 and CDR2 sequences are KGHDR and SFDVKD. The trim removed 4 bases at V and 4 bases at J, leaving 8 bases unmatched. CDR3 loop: CATSDPAGGRYNEQFF. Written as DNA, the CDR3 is TGTGCCACCAGTGACCCCGCAGGGGGCCGGTACAATGAGCAGTTCTTC.

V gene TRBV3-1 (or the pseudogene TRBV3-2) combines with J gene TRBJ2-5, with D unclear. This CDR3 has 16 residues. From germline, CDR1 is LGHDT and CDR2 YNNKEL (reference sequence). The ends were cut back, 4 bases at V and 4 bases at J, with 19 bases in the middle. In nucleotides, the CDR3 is TGTGCCAGCAGCCTGGTGCGCGGTCCGGTAGGAGAGACCCAGTACTTC. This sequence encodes CASSLVRGPVGETQYF.

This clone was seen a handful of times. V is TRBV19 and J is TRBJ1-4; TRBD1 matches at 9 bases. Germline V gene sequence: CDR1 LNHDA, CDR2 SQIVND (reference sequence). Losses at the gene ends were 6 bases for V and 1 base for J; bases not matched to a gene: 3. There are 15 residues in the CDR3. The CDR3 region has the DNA TGTGCCAGTAGCCGACAGGGGGGAACTAATGAAAAACTGTTTTTT. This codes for CASSRQGGTNEKLFF.

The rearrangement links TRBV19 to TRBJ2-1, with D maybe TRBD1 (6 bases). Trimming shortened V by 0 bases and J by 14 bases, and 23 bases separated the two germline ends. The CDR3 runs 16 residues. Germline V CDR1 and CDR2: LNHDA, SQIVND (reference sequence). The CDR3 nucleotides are TGTGCCAGTAGTATAGACGGGCGTGGTGGACAGCTTGCGGAGTTCTTC. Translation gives CASSIDGRGGQLAEFF.